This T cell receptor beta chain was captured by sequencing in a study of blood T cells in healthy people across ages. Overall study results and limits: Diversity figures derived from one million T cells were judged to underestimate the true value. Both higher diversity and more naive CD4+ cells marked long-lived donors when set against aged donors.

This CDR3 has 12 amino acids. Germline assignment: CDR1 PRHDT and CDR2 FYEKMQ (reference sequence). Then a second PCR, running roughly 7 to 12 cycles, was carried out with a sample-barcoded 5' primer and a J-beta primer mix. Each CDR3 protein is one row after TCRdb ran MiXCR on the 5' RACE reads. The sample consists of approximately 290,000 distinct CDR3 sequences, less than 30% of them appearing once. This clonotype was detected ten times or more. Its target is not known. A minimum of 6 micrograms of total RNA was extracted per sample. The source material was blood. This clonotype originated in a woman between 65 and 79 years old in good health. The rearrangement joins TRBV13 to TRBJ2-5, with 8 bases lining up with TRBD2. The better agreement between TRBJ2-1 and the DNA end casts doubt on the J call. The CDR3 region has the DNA TGTGCCAGCAGCGCCGAAAGCGGGGGACAGTTCTTC. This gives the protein CASSAESGGQFF.